This T cell receptor (beta chain) was captured in a study of blood T cell repertoires in COVID-19. Study in general: Some COVID-19 samples were acute and others convalescent; all came from the United States, Italy and Spain. Sample material is recorded as cDNA or gDNA derived from T cells, B-cell-depleted T cells, or PBMCs.

How the authors handled the data: Amplification with reference gene primers provided the estimates of nucleated cell counts. Using immunoSEQ multiplex PCR, the repertoire was profiled, and TCRdb retains in-frame clones only, with some absent. V and J calls and clone size are those listed in that table; D and trimming were worked out from the DNA. The data hold about 140,000 clones, with 70% to 80% observed a single time. With 3 bases clipped from V and 5 bases from J, the junction kept 6 bases outside the gene matches. CDR1 is KGHSH, CDR2 LQKENI, per germline. The CDR3 is 16 amino acids. The chain links TRBV18 to TRBJ2-2; TRBD1 matches 10 bases. Material for sequencing was peripheral blood. This receptor was obtained from a man aged 55 to 69 with acute or convalescent COVID-19. Here the CDR3 reads CASSPTGGTRTGELFF. The CDR3 DNA reads as TGTGCCAGCTCACCGACAGGGGGCACAAGGACCGGGGAGCTGTTTTTT.